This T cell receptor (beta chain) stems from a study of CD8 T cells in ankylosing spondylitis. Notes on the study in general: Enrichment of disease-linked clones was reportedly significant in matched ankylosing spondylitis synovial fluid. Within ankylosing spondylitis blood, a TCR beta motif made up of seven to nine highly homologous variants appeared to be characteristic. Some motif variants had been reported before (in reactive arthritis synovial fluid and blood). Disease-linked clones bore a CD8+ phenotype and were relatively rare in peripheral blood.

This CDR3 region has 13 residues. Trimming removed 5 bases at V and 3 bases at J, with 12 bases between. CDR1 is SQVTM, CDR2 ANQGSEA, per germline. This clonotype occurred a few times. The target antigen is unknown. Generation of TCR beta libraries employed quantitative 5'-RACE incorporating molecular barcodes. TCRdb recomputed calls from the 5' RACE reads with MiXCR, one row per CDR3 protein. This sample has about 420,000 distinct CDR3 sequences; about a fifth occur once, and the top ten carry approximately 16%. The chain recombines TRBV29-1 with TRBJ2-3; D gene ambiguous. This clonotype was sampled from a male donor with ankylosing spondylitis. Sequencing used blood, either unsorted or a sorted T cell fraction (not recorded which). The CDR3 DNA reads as TGCAGCGTTCCACTCATCGAGACAGATACGCAGTATTTT. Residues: CSVPLIETDTQYF.